Below, 15 T cell receptor beta chains from the same sample are listed, as sequenced in a study of human T cells and chemical hapten exposure. TCRdb reanalysed the RACE reads using MiXCR and keeps one entry per CDR3 protein. This sample has about 110,000 distinct CDR3 sequences; approximately 10% occur once, and the top ten carry roughly 3.3%. The time point denotes: patch test 1, 2 weeks after DPC sensitization. The treatment denotes: therapeutic diphenylcyclopropenone sensitization with weekly scalp DPC. The starting material was whole blood, obtained in connection with sensitization to the hapten diphenylcyclopropenone (DPC). The receptor source for this set is a woman in her thirties or forties with alopecia areata. Some clones in this sample may be carry-over from other donors' samples.

This clonotype was recorded at least ten times. This sequence joins TRBV28 and TRBJ2-7, with 8 bases identical to TRBD1. The CDR3 contains 16 residues. The J segment lost 0 bases and the V segment lost 4 bases, leaving 8 bases of the junction unmatched. Germline lookup yields CDR1 MDHEN and CDR2 SYDVKM. CDR3 in amino acids: CASSSGTGKGSYEQYF. CDR3 DNA sequence: TGTGCCAGCAGTTCCGGGACAGGAAAGGGCTCCTACGAGCAGTACTTC.

This clonotype was detected ten times or more. The chain uses TRBV6-2 or TRBV6-3 and TRBJ1-2, with D possibly being TRBD1 (6 bases). The CDR3 covers 14 residues. V was pared by 0 bases and J by 2 bases, with 7 bases between. CDR1 is MNHEY, CDR2 SVGEGT, per germline. The CDR3 loop is CASSYSTGNYGYTF. CDR3 nucleotides: TGTGCCAGCAGTTACTCCACAGGGAACTATGGCTACACCTTC.

The chain combines TRBV18 with TRBJ2-5, with TRBD1 matching 7 bases. Germline V CDR1 and CDR2: KGHSH, LQKENI. This CDR3 is built from 16 residues. After removal of 1 base from V and 1 base from J, the junction contained 6 bases not matched to a gene. The CDR3 here is CASSPQGARTQETQYF. CDR3 nucleotide sequence: TGTGCCAGCTCACCACAGGGGGCGCGGACCCAAGAGACCCAGTACTTC.

This clonotype was observed at least ten times. In DNA, the CDR3 is TGTGCCAGCAGCCCCCTCGCGGGAGGGACGAACACCGGGGAGCTGTTTTTT. Its protein is CASSPLAGGTNTGELFF. J is TRBJ2-2 and V is TRBV11-2, with 9 bases that match TRBD2. There are 17 residues in the CDR3. V dropped 5 bases and J dropped 0; count of bases not matched to a gene: 7. Germline V gives CDR1 SGHAT, CDR2 FQNNGV.

CDR3 region: CASSLLPHEQYF. CDR3 coding DNA: TGTGCCAGCAGTTTACTCCCCCACGAGCAGTACTTC. This chain connects TRBV28 to TRBJ2-7; D is undetermined. V lost 2 bases and J 5 bases, leaving 7 bases between the germline ends. Per germline, CDR1 MDHEN and CDR2 SYDVKM. The CDR3 is 12 residues long.

This clonotype was seen many times. The chain couples TRBV30 to TRBJ2-2; D gene ambiguous. V lost 0 bases to trimming and J lost 5 bases, with 13 bases between them. The CDR3 is 15 residues long. The V gene's germline CDR1 is GTSNPN and CDR2 SVGIG (reference sequence). This CDR3 is CAWSVGPSRTGELFF. CDR3 coding DNA: TGTGCCTGGAGTGTAGGCCCGAGTCGTACCGGGGAGCTGTTTTTT.

This clonotype was detected only a few times. V gene TRBV5-4 combines with J gene TRBJ1-2; D is uncertain. With 3 bases removed from V and 1 base from J, the gap between germline ends came to 10 bases. There are 14 residues in the CDR3. CDR1 SGHNT and CDR2 YYREEE come from the germline V gene (reference sequence). CDR3 sequence reads: CASSSAGYNYGYTF. In nucleotides, the CDR3 is TGTGCCAGCAGCTCTGCTGGGTATAACTATGGCTACACCTTC.

This clonotype was counted a few times. V is TRBV12-5 and J is TRBJ2-1, with unresolved D. Trimming left V 0 bases short and J 5 bases short, with 5 bases between. The CDR3 sequence is 13 residues long. The V gene's germline CDR1 is LGHNT and CDR2 FRNRAP. The DNA for the CDR3 is TGTGCTAGTGGTTTGGTAACGGACAATGAGCAGTTCTTC. Translated, it gives CASGLVTDNEQFF.

This clonotype was seen many times. The chain links TRBV7-9 to TRBJ2-1; D remains unclear. The CDR3 has 12 residues. The ends were cut back, 4 bases at V and 7 bases at J, with 8 bases in the middle. Germline assignment: CDR1 SEHNR and CDR2 FQNEAQ (reference sequence). The CDR3 loop is CASSSGPNEQFF. The CDR3 nucleotides are TGTGCCAGCAGCTCCGGCCCAAATGAGCAGTTCTTC.

The genes are TRBV12-3 or TRBV12-4 and TRBJ2-7; 8 nucleotides agree with TRBD1. The CDR3 totals 16 residues. With 6 bases clipped from V and 3 bases from J, the junction kept 13 bases outside the gene matches. The CDR3 loop is CASSPDRGSVNYEQYF. Here the CDR3 DNA reads TGTGCCAGCAGCCCAGACAGGGGTTCGGTAAACTACGAGCAGTACTTC.

The CDR3 coding sequence is TGTGCCAGCAGCAAACTAGCGGGAGGGACCGGGGAGCTGTTTTTT. It is translated as CASSKLAGGTGELFF. This chain links TRBV11-2 with TRBJ2-2; 13 nucleotides line up with TRBD2. V lost 5 bases and J lost 5; bases outside the gene matches: 2. The CDR3 contains 15 residues. The germline CDR1 and CDR2 sequences are SGHAT and FQNNGV.

In this sample, this clonotype turned up a few times. The chain couples TRBV7-2 to TRBJ2-3; the match to TRBD2 covers 8 bases. V gave up 7 bases and J gave up 0 bases; unmatched junction bases: 6. The germline gives CDR1 SGHTA, CDR2 FQGNSA. The CDR3 spans 15 residues. CDR3 in amino acids: CASTRGGGSTDTQYF. The CDR3 DNA sequence: TGTGCCAGCACCCGGGGGGGCGGGAGCACAGATACGCAGTATTTT.

There are many counts of this clonotype. In nucleotides, the CDR3 is TGTGCCAGCAGCCTACGGGGCAGCCAGTACTACAATGAGCAGTTCTTC. Protein sequence: CASSLRGSQYYNEQFF. The chain has TRBV7-2 and TRBJ2-1; D assignment may be TRBD1 or TRBD2 (5 bases each). The germline V gene has CDR1 SGHTA and CDR2 FQGNSA. The CDR3 sequence is 16 residues long. V lost 5 bases and J lost 3, with 17 bases in between.

The table lists this clonotype with many counts. The chain joins TRBV11-2 to TRBJ1-2; TRBD1 matches 9 bases. The length of the CDR3 is 15 residues. Germline CDR1 reads SGHAT; CDR2 reads FQNNGV. V trimming: 5 bases; J trimming: 4 bases; junction bases outside the gene matches: 8. CDR3 sequence: CASSPSTGGGYGYTF. The CDR3 DNA reads TGTGCCAGCAGCCCCTCAACAGGGGGCGGCTATGGCTACACCTTC.

This clonotype has more than one count but fewer than ten. J is TRBJ2-7 and V is TRBV7-2; D is ambiguous. This CDR3 region has 12 residues. Germline-derived CDR1 and CDR2 are SGHTA and FQGNSA. The ends were cut back, 4 bases at V and 0 bases at J, with 4 bases in the middle. CDR3 nucleotides: TGTGCCAGCAGCTCCAGCTCCTACGAGCAGTACTTC. Translating it yields CASSSSSYEQYF.